This T cell receptor beta chain was sequenced during a study of blood T cells in healthy people across ages. This clonotype was seen at least ten times. Using a J-beta primer mix together with a sample-barcoded 5' primer, a second PCR was run for about 6 to 12 cycles. TCRdb processed the 5' RACE reads anew with MiXCR; each CDR3 protein has one entry. The sample has about 800,000 distinct CDR3 sequences, roughly 25% seen once. The same data also went into a second study, on T cells of mothers and their children.

The sample consisted of blood. The source of this sequence is a boy aged 10-17 years in good health.

The CDR3 DNA is TGTGCCAGCACTCCGGGAGGAACAGATACGCAGTATTTT. It translates to CASTPGGTDTQYF. The V gene is TRBV28, the J gene TRBJ2-3; 7 bases line up with TRBD2. Germline-derived CDR1 and CDR2 are MDHEN and SYDVKM. CDR3 size: 13 residues. The ends lost 7 bases at V and 3 bases at J; junction bases unmatched: 4.